This T cell receptor beta chain derives from a study of OX40 agonist ivuxolimab in advanced cancers. Whole-study findings and limits: People who partly responded at 0.1-3.0 mg/kg had some of the least clonal expansion seen. Clonal expansion was seen in CD4+ and CD8+ blood T cells by week 6 at 0.1 to 3.0 mg/kg.

The J segment lost 5 bases and the V segment lost 6 bases, leaving 12 bases of the junction unmatched. The CDR3 is made up of 15 amino acids. Looked up from germline, CDR1 is MNHEY and CDR2 is SVGAGI. Some clones are missing from TCRdb's copy, which holds only in-frame ones; the method was immunoSEQ multiplex PCR. The table includes 60,000 to 65,000 clones, 85% to 95% detected once. As to this clone: Its matching antigen is unknown.

The sample consisted of CD4+ or CD8+ T cells sorted from blood, taken in a trial of the OX40 agonist ivuxolimab. The chain has TRBV6-5 and TRBJ2-5; TRBD1 matches at 7 bases. This receptor was identified in an adult with an advanced solid tumor such as melanoma, head and neck, liver or kidney cancer. CDR3 residues: CASRTGTAVGETQYF. The CDR3 DNA reads TGTGCCAGCAGGACCGGGACAGCGGTGGGGGAGACCCAGTACTTC.